Listed below are T cell receptor beta chains from one sample, sequenced in a study of OX40 agonist ivuxolimab in advanced cancers. Sequencing was performed with immunoSEQ multiplex PCR; in TCRdb, only in-frame clones are kept and a portion is missing. The sample gives tens of thousands of clones, about 89% of which show up once; approximately 0.4% is in the top ten. The sample here was CD4+ or CD8+ T cells sorted from blood, taken in a trial of the OX40 agonist ivuxolimab. The origin of the receptors is an adult with an advanced solid tumor such as melanoma, head and neck, liver or kidney cancer. Both conserved end residues are part of each CDR3. The D gene is left open where the match is weak.

d_call,j_call,v_call,cdr3_aa,cdr3_nt
TRBD1,TRBJ1-6,TRBV2,CASSVYPTGGNSPLHF,TGTGCCAGCAGTGTATACCCGACAGGGGGAAATTCACCCCTCCACTTT
.,TRBJ2-2,TRBV21-1,CASSKSQGDGELFF,TGTGCCAGCAGCAAATCACAGGGTGATGGGGAGCTGTTTTTT
.,TRBJ1-2,TRBV6-5,CASTHSLYGYTF,TGTGCCAGCACCCACTCCCTCTATGGCTACACCTTC
TRBD1,TRBJ1-6,TRBV2,CASRGQGLDSPLHF,TGTGCCAGCAGGGGACAGGGGTTAGATTCACCCCTCCACTTT
.,TRBJ2-5,TRBV5-1,CASSFSGTPQETQYF,TGCGCCAGCAGCTTCTCGGGGACACCGCAAGAGACCCAGTACTTC
TRBD2,TRBJ2-1,TRBV6-4,CASSFSGSNEQFF,TGTGCCAGCAGTTTTAGCGGGAGCAATGAGCAGTTCTTC
.,TRBJ1-5,TRBV5-6,CASSLVGYDQPQHF,TGTGCCAGCAGCTTGGTTGGGTACGATCAGCCCCAGCATTTT
.,TRBJ2-5,TRBV19,CASSPRDGPQVAQYF,TGTGCCAGTAGTCCCCGGGACGGGCCCCAAGTGGCCCAGTACTTC
.,TRBJ1-1,TRBV15,CATSGVRGGDAFF,TGTGCCACCAGCGGCGTGAGGGGGGGGGACGCTTTCTTT
.,TRBJ2-1,TRBV25-1,CASSELDSYNEQFF,TGTGCCAGCAGTGAGCTCGACAGTTACAATGAGCAGTTCTTC